This TCR beta chain came from a study of T cell repertoires in cytomegalovirus infection. On the study more broadly: An indication of both CMV infection and matching HLA type came from public TCR beta signatures. General observations from the study: In two of eight donors, the top clonotype was HLA-C-restricted CMV-specific. The study identified carriers of CMV plus the relevant HLA from cumulative public TCR beta family frequency.

TCRdb redid the calling of the reads with MiXCR, one entry per CDR3 protein. The table shows roughly 320,000 distinct CDR3 sequences, with 8% to 10% occurring only once. Turning to this clonotype: As yet, its antigen is unknown.

This CDR3 has 18 amino acids. CDR1 SGHTA and CDR2 FQGTGA come from the germline V gene. V lost 5 bases, J lost 10 bases, and 17 bases stayed unmatched. This clonotype originated in a human donor in good health (CMV status not recorded). Some clones in this sample may be carry-over from other donors' samples. The genes are TRBV7-3 and TRBJ2-1, with 13 bases matching TRBD2. The sample was PBMCs. The DNA for the CDR3 is TGTGCCAGCAGCCGACAGGGTCAACTAGCGGGAGGGCCCTCCGAGCAGTTCTTC. Its protein is CASSRQGQLAGGPSEQFF.